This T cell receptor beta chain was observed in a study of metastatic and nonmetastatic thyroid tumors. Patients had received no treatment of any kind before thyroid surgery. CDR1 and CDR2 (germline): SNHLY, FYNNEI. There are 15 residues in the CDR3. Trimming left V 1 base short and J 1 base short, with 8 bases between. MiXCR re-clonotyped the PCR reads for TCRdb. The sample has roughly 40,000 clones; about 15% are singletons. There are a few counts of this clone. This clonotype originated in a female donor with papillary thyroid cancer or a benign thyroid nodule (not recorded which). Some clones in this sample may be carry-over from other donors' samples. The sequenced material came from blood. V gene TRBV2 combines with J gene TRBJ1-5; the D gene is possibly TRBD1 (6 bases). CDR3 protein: CASSEGTVSNQPQHF. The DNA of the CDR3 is TGTGCCAGCAGTGAAGGGACAGTAAGCAATCAGCCCCAGCATTTT.